This passage covers 15 T cell receptor beta chains from one sample sequenced in a study of Ad26.COV2.S vaccination and SARS-CoV-2 variants. Repertoires were generated with immunoSEQ multiplex PCR, while TCRdb's copy carries only in-frame clones and drops some. In the table there are more than 300,000 clones, around 84% of which are singletons. Described treatment: 19 received Ad26.COV2.S at low or high dose, single or two shots; about five received placebo; per-sample allocation not given. Samples were taken on day 63 after the first vaccine or placebo injection. The sample was peripheral blood, taken in a trial of Ad26.COV2.S vaccine versus placebo. These receptors all come from a person aged 18-60 years who received the Ad26.COV2.S COVID-19 vaccine or a placebo.

In this sample, this clone turned up a few times. The chain carries TRBV14 and TRBJ2-5; D uncertain. Trimming shortened V by 3 bases and J by 0 bases, and 5 bases separated the two germline ends. This CDR3 has 13 residues. CDR1 is SGHDN and CDR2 is FVKESK in the germline V gene. DNA of the CDR3: TGTGCCAGCAGCCATCATGACCAAGAGACCCAGTACTTC. This sequence encodes CASSHHDQETQYF.

This chain uses TRBV5-1 with TRBJ2-7; 9 bases fit TRBD1. The trim removed 9 bases at V and 1 base at J, leaving 8 bases unmatched. The V gene's germline CDR1 is SGHRS and CDR2 YFSETQ. The CDR3 contains 14 residues. CDR3 sequence: CATAVQGASYEQYF. Here the CDR3 DNA reads TGCGCCACCGCCGTACAGGGGGCGTCCTACGAGCAGTACTTC.

The rearrangement joins TRBV19 to TRBJ1-2, with 7 bases identical to TRBD1. Germline V CDR1 and CDR2: LNHDA, SQIVND (reference sequence). Trimming removed 3 bases from V and 8 bases from J; junction bases left unmatched: 6. The CDR3 contains 13 residues. The CDR3 sequence is CASSILGDSGYTF. The CDR3 DNA reads as TGTGCCAGTAGTATCCTAGGGGACAGCGGCTACACCTTC.

As regards this clone: Possible read error: a much larger clone is one base away. The chain is built from TRBV11-2 and TRBJ2-7; 7 nucleotides align to TRBD1. This CDR3 comprises 13 residues. Germline CDR1 and CDR2: SGHAT and FQNNGV. The V segment lost 3 bases and the J segment 3 bases; nucleotides outside the gene matches: 2. The CDR3 region has the DNA TGTGCCAGCAGCTTGGGACAGAACTACGAGCAGTACTTC. This sequence encodes CASSLGQNYEQYF.

This rearrangement joins TRBV30 to TRBJ1-1; 7 bases fit TRBD1. This CDR3 region has 13 residues. Trimming took 2 bases from V and 5 from J; bases not matched to a gene: 5. Germline CDR1 reads GTSNPN; CDR2 reads SVGIG (reference sequence). The CDR3 loop reads CAWSRNRGTEAFF. The CDR3 region has the DNA TGTGCCTGGAGTCGCAACAGGGGAACTGAAGCTTTCTTT.

The chain carries TRBV4-1 and TRBJ1-1; 8 bases map to TRBD1. The V gene's germline CDR1 is MGHRA and CDR2 YSYEKL. This CDR3 spans 17 amino acids. V was pared by 1 base and J by 1 base, with 8 bases of the junction left unmatched. The chain's CDR3 is CASSQVYRGNANTEAFF. CDR3 DNA sequence: TGCGCCAGCAGCCAAGTCTACAGGGGGAATGCGAACACTGAAGCTTTCTTT.

The DNA of the CDR3 is TGTGCCACCAGGGACAGGGCTTCCTACAATGAGCAGTTCTTC. Encoded protein: CATRDRASYNEQFF. This chain uses TRBV6-5 with TRBJ2-1; 9 nucleotides match TRBD1. Germline CDR1 MNHEY, CDR2 SVGAGI. Trimming cost V 10 bases and J 1 base; bases outside gene matches: 5. The CDR3 sequence is 14 residues long.

The chain combines TRBV18 with TRBJ1-1; 11 bases match TRBD1. Germline lookup yields CDR1 KGHSH and CDR2 LQKENI. This CDR3 region has 16 residues. J gave up 1 base and V 3 bases, and 4 bases lay outside the gene matches. The CDR3 loop is CASSPGQGVGNTEAFF. CDR3 sequence (DNA): TGTGCCAGCTCACCGGGACAGGGGGTTGGGAACACTGAAGCTTTCTTT.

The chain carries TRBV7-3 and TRBJ2-3, with a weak D call TRBD2 (6 bases). This CDR3 is 14 amino acids long. V lost 3 bases, J lost 2 bases, and 9 bases lay in between. Germline V gene data show CDR1 as SGHTA and CDR2 as FQGTGA. In DNA form, the CDR3 reads TGTGCCAGCAGCTTGCGGGGACCCACAGATACGCAGTATTTT. Its protein is CASSLRGPTDTQYF.

This clone was observed a few times. The gene calls are TRBV6-5 and TRBJ2-7, with TRBD1 matching 8 bases. V lost 2 bases and J lost 7; bases outside the gene matches: 10. The CDR3 is made up of 15 amino acids. The germline V gene has CDR1 MNHEY and CDR2 SVGAGI. The chain's CDR3 is CASSYKSTGALEQYF. CDR3 in DNA: TGTGCCAGCAGTTACAAATCGACAGGGGCGCTGGAGCAGTACTTC.

Ten or more counts support this clone. V usage is TRBV6-6 and J usage is TRBJ2-3; 10 bases align to TRBD2. Losses at the gene ends were 5 bases for V and 0 bases for J; bases not matched to a gene: 5. The CDR3 sequence is 16 residues long. CDR1 and CDR2 from the germline V gene are MNHNY and SVGAGI (reference sequence). Here the CDR3 reads CASSLLAGPSTDTQYF. CDR3 DNA: TGTGCCAGCAGTCTACTAGCGGGGCCGAGCACAGATACGCAGTATTTT.

The J gene is TRBJ2-1, the V gene TRBV7-2, with a possible D match to TRBD2 (6 bases). CDR3 size: 18 residues. V was pared by 2 bases and J by 8 bases, with 25 bases between. CDR1 is SGHTA and CDR2 is FQGNSA in the germline V gene. The CDR3: CASSLSNQLAGGYDEQFF. The CDR3 DNA reads TGTGCCAGCAGCTTAAGTAATCAACTAGCCGGTGGGTATGATGAGCAGTTCTTC.

In regard to this clone: At the DNA level, this CDR3 is encoded by other sequences in the same sample as well. V is TRBV7-9 and J is TRBJ1-6; D possibly corresponds to TRBD1 (5 bases). The length of the CDR3 is 13 residues. The V end was cut by 5 bases, the J end by 8 bases, with 10 bases between. Per the germline V gene, CDR1 is SEHNR and CDR2 is FQNEAQ (reference sequence). CDR3 loop: CASSPSRDSPLHF. CDR3 DNA: TGTGCCAGCAGCCCAAGCAGGGATTCACCCCTCCACTTT.

The chain couples TRBV5-1 to TRBJ2-7; D possibly corresponds to TRBD2 (5 bases). Germline CDR1 and CDR2: SGHRS and YFSETQ. The germline V and J ends were trimmed by 1 base and 6 bases, with 8 bases remaining between them. CDR3 length equals 12 residues. CDR3 residues: CASSLRGSEQYF. Written as DNA, the CDR3 is TGCGCCAGCAGCTTGAGAGGGAGCGAGCAGTACTTC.

The rearrangement uses TRBV11-3 and TRBJ2-2; 9 bases agree with TRBD1. The V and J ends lost 4 bases and 2 bases, in that order; junction bases with no gene match: 5. This CDR3 has 16 amino acids. The germline CDR1 and CDR2 sequences are SGHNT and YENEEA. This CDR3 is CASSSGQGGNTGELFF. DNA for the CDR3: TGTGCCAGCAGCTCGGGACAGGGAGGAAACACCGGGGAGCTGTTTTTT.